One sample yielded the 25 T cell receptor beta chains listed below, sequenced in a study of T cell repertoires in cytomegalovirus infection. TCRdb fed the reads into MiXCR, producing one record per CDR3 protein. The data hold under 600,000 distinct CDR3 sequences, with 16% observed a single time. Sample: CD8+ T cells from PBMCs. The receptors derive from a human donor in good health (CMV status not recorded). Some clones in this sample may be carry-over from other donors' samples.

V gene TRBV14 combines with J gene TRBJ2-1; the match to TRBD1 covers 12 bases. V lost 3 bases, J lost 9 bases, and 9 bases stayed unmatched. Germline CDR1 reads SGHDN; CDR2 reads FVKESK. The CDR3 covers 16 residues. CDR3 loop: CASSQSRDRGLGEQFF. CDR3 bases: TGTGCCAGCAGCCAGAGCCGGGACAGGGGGCTTGGTGAGCAGTTCTTC.

In DNA form, the CDR3 reads TGTGCCAGCAGCCCCTATGAGCAGTTCTTC. It encodes CASSPYEQFF. The J gene is TRBJ2-1, the V gene TRBV7-9; D is undetermined. V was clipped by 5 bases and J by 8 bases, with 4 bases between them. Germline V gene data show CDR1 as SEHNR and CDR2 as FQNEAQ (reference sequence). This CDR3 is built from 10 residues.

This clonotype turned up a few times. The gene calls are TRBV27 and TRBJ2-1; 8 bases match TRBD2. CDR3 length: 16 amino acids. J lost 0 bases, V lost 5 bases, and 6 bases had no gene match. Germline-derived CDR1 and CDR2 are MNHEY and SMNVEV (reference sequence). As DNA, the CDR3 is TGTGCCAGCAGTCCCTTCAGCGGGAGCTCCTACAATGAGCAGTTCTTC. The encoded protein is CASSPFSGSSYNEQFF.

The V and J genes are TRBV27 and TRBJ2-7; unclear D gene. V was trimmed by 0 bases and J by 4 bases, leaving 7 bases between them. The CDR3 totals 13 residues. Germline CDR1 and CDR2: MNHEY and SMNVEV (reference sequence). Here the CDR3 reads CASSLSMVYEQYF. In DNA, the CDR3 is TGTGCCAGCAGTTTATCGATGGTGTACGAGCAGTACTTC.

This clonotype was counted between two and nine times. This chain connects TRBV6-1 to TRBJ1-5, with D maybe TRBD1 (6 bases). The CDR3 is made up of 14 amino acids. In germline, CDR1 is MNHNS, CDR2 SASEGT. With 6 bases removed from V and 3 bases from J, the gap between germline ends came to 12 bases. In DNA, the CDR3 is TGTGCCAGCAGCATCCGGACAGTCAATCAGCCCCAGCATTTT. Protein product: CASSIRTVNQPQHF.

This chain links TRBV5-1 with TRBJ1-1, with D possibly TRBD1 on 5 matching bases. V was cut by 1 base and J by 11 bases, with 12 bases left in between. CDR1 SGHRS and CDR2 YFSETQ come from the germline V gene. The length of the CDR3 is 12 residues. This CDR3 reads CASSLSGVLAFF. Written as DNA, the CDR3 is TGCGCCAGCAGCTTGTCGGGGGTTTTGGCTTTCTTT.

This clonotype was observed many times. The genes are TRBV7-9 and TRBJ2-5; TRBD2 matches 11 bases. Trimming cost V 5 bases and J 0 bases; bases outside gene matches: 5. Germline CDR1 is SEHNR and CDR2 is FQNEAQ (reference sequence). This CDR3 has 16 amino acids. The CDR3 here is CASSRGLAEYQETQYF. DNA for the CDR3: TGTGCCAGCAGCCGGGGACTAGCGGAGTACCAAGAGACCCAGTACTTC.

This clonotype was recorded many times. CDR3 DNA: TGTGCCAGCAGCTTAGTACAGGGGAGAGAGACCCAGTACTTC. It translates to CASSLVQGRETQYF. The J gene is TRBJ2-5, the V gene TRBV11-2, with 7 bases matching TRBD1. V was clipped by 1 base and J by 4 bases; unmatched bases: 3. The CDR3 runs 14 residues. From germline, CDR1 is SGHAT and CDR2 FQNNGV.

Comments on this clonotype: A much larger clone is a single base away; this may be a read error. The chain joins TRBV7-3 to TRBJ2-3, with D uncertain. Looked up from germline, CDR1 is SGHTA and CDR2 is FQGTGA. The CDR3 sequence is 14 residues long. Trimming stripped 5 bases from V and 2 bases from J, with 11 bases between. The CDR3 sequence: CASSRFGHTDTQYF. In DNA, the CDR3 is TGTGCCAGCAGCAGATTCGGGCACACAGATACGCAGTATTTT.

Of note for this clonotype: A clone one base away is much larger, so this may be a read error. The gene calls are TRBV27 and TRBJ2-7, with 9 bases identical to TRBD1. The CDR3 is 14 amino acids. Germline V gene data show CDR1 as MNHEY and CDR2 as SMNVEV (reference sequence). The CDR3 region has the DNA TGTGCCAGCAGTTCCCGGGACAGGGCCCACGAGCGGTACTTC. Translation gives CASSSRDRAHERYF.

Details on this clonotype: Mismatch with germline at one junction end may stem from a read error. This chain connects TRBV7-9 to TRBJ2-1, with TRBD2 identical over 10 bases. Germline CDR1 reads SEHNR; CDR2 reads FQNEAQ (reference sequence). This CDR3 comprises 15 residues. CDR3: CANSSLAGARNEQFF. CDR3 coding DNA: TGTGCCAACAGCTCCCTAGCGGGAGCTCGCAATGAGCAGTTCTTC.

This clonotype was detected a few times. The chain is built from TRBV10-3 and TRBJ2-7, with 8 bases aligning to TRBD2. V lost 3 bases, J lost 5 bases, and 12 bases stayed unmatched. CDR1 is ENHRY, CDR2 SYGVKD, per germline. This CDR3 region has 16 residues. CDR3: CAISDGLGREEDEQYF. CDR3 sequence (DNA): TGTGCCATCAGTGACGGTTTGGGGCGGGAGGAGGACGAGCAGTACTTC.

This clonotype was detected a few times. The chain is built from TRBV2 and TRBJ2-1; TRBD2 aligns across 11 bases. Germline assignment: CDR1 SNHLY and CDR2 FYNNEI. The CDR3 length is 15 residues. After removal of 8 bases from V and 2 bases from J, the junction contained 5 bases not matched to a gene. The chain's CDR3 is CASPLAGGPYNEQFF. Here the CDR3 DNA reads TGTGCCAGCCCCCTAGCGGGAGGTCCCTACAATGAGCAGTTCTTC. Combining the CDR3 with reference TRBV2 and TRBJ2-1 gives the whole variable domain EPEVTQTPSHQVTQMGQEVILRCVPISNHLYFYWYRQILGQKVEFLVSFYNNEISEKSEIFDDQFSVERPDGSNFTLKIRSTKLEDSAMYFCASPLAGGPYNEQFFGPGTRLTVL.

Only a few counts were recorded for this clonotype. The chain recombines TRBV9 with TRBJ2-1, with D possibly TRBD1 on 6 matching bases. Germline values: CDR1 SGDLS, CDR2 YYNGEE. The CDR3 spans 16 residues. V gave up 1 base and J gave up 3 bases, with 14 bases separating them. This CDR3 is CASSVLTRQDYNEQFF. The CDR3 DNA follows: TGTGCCAGCAGCGTACTGACCCGACAGGACTACAATGAGCAGTTCTTC. Complete variable domain (other parts from reference TRBV9 and TRBJ2-1): DSGVTQTPKHLITATGQRVTLRCSPRSGDLSVYWYQQSLDQGLQFLIQYYNGEERAKGNILERFSAQQFPDLHSELNLSSLELGDSALYFCASSVLTRQDYNEQFFGPGTRLTVL.

The chain joins TRBV29-1 to TRBJ2-1, with 7 bases matching TRBD2. V dropped 6 bases and J dropped 8; count of bases not matched to a gene: 16. This CDR3 is built from 15 residues. From germline, CDR1 is SQVTM and CDR2 ANQGSEA. Here the CDR3 DNA reads TGCAGCGTCCGGGAAATCGGGCGGGGGAGTTATGAGCAGTTCTTC. This codes for CSVREIGRGSYEQFF.

This clonotype was seen more than once but under ten times. The chain uses TRBV7-9 and TRBJ1-1; D is perhaps TRBD1 (5 bases). The CDR3 sequence is 14 residues long. The V end was cut by 4 bases, the J end by 5 bases, with 14 bases between. Germline V gene data show CDR1 as SEHNR and CDR2 as FQNEAQ (reference sequence). CDR3 sequence: CASSSTALRTEAFF. The CDR3 nucleotides are TGTGCCAGCAGCTCGACAGCCTTGAGAACTGAAGCTTTCTTT.

This clonotype was picked up a small number of times. This chain uses TRBV4-2 with TRBJ1-2; TRBD1 might be the D (5 bases). V was pared by 5 bases and J by 0 bases, with 13 bases between. CDR3 length equals 15 residues. The germline V gene has CDR1 LGHNA and CDR2 YNFKEQ. The CDR3 DNA follows: TGTGCCAGCAGCGGGGCGTCAGGCCCTAACTATGGCTACACCTTC. This encodes CASSGASGPNYGYTF.

This clonotype was observed at least ten times. V gene TRBV25-1 combines with J gene TRBJ2-7; 8 positions agree with TRBD1. With 4 bases clipped from V and 1 base from J, the junction kept 3 bases outside the gene matches. The CDR3 loop spans 14 amino acids. Germline V gives CDR1 MGHDK, CDR2 SYGVNS. Written as DNA, the CDR3 is TGTGCCAGCAGTGGGGGACAGGCGTCCTACGAGCAGTACTTC. Translating gives CASSGGQASYEQYF.

This clonotype appeared many times. The rearrangement uses TRBV19 and TRBJ2-7, with D possibly called TRBD1 or TRBD2 (5 bases each). The germline CDR1 and CDR2 sequences are LNHDA and SQIVND (reference sequence). The V end was cut by 3 bases, the J end by 3 bases, with 12 bases between. The CDR3 totals 14 residues. Here the CDR3 DNA reads TGTGCCAGTAGTATGTGGTTGGGGGACTACGAGCAGTACTTC. Translating it yields CASSMWLGDYEQYF.

V usage is TRBV20-1 and J usage is TRBJ1-1; TRBD1 might be the D (5 bases). The V and J ends lost 0 bases and 1 base respectively, with 6 bases between them. CDR3 length: 13 residues. Looked up from germline, CDR1 is DFQATT and CDR2 is SNEGSKA (reference sequence). DNA of the CDR3: TGCAGTGCTAGAGAGGGGGGGAACACTGAAGCTTTCTTT. It translates to CSAREGGNTEAFF.

This clonotype was seen many times. The chain joins TRBV28 to TRBJ2-3; 8 bases line up with TRBD2. In germline, CDR1 is MDHEN, CDR2 SYDVKM. The CDR3 spans 15 residues. Trimming at V came to 6 bases and at J to 0 bases, leaving 5 bases not matched to a gene. The CDR3 DNA reads TGTGCCAGCAGATCAACTAGCGGTAGCACAGATACGCAGTATTTT. Protein product: CASRSTSGSTDTQYF.

This clonotype was counted at least ten times. V gene TRBV7-8 combines with J gene TRBJ2-7; D remains unclear. Germline-derived CDR1 and CDR2 are SGHVS and FQNEAQ. V lost 7 bases and J 3 bases, leaving 22 bases between the germline ends. CDR3 size: 16 residues. CDR3 sequence: CASNPGRASESYEQYF. CDR3 bases: TGTGCCAGCAACCCCGGCCGTGCTTCGGAGAGCTACGAGCAGTACTTC.

Notes on this clonotype: A much larger clone lies one base from this, so it may be a read error. This rearrangement joins TRBV10-3 to TRBJ2-1, with D uncertain. The CDR3 totals 14 residues. Germline V gene sequence: CDR1 ENHRY, CDR2 SYGVKD. V gave up 3 bases and J gave up 9 bases, with 15 bases separating them. In nucleotides, the CDR3 is TGTGCCATCAGTGATCAGTGTTCTTTCATTGAGCAGTTCTTC. This gives the protein CAISDQCSFIEQFF.

The J gene is TRBJ1-3, the V gene TRBV9, with 9 bases lining up with TRBD1. Germline CDR1 reads SGDLS; CDR2 reads YYNGEE. The length of the CDR3 is 18 residues. V was clipped by 4 bases and J by 3 bases; unmatched bases: 14. The CDR3 sequence is CASSPQGGGQGCGNTIYF. The CDR3, as DNA: TGTGCCAGCAGCCCTCAAGGGGGGGGACAGGGATGTGGAAACACCATATATTTT.

This clonotype was seen at least ten times. The V and J genes are TRBV6-1 and TRBJ1-1; tentatively, D is TRBD1 (6 bases). V was shortened by 11 bases and J by 1 base, with 14 bases between the two germline ends. The CDR3 is 13 amino acids. In germline, CDR1 is MNHNS, CDR2 SASEGT. The CDR3 region has the DNA TGTGCCTCCCGACGGGGGCAGAACACTGAAGCTTTCTTT. It translates to CASRRGQNTEAFF.